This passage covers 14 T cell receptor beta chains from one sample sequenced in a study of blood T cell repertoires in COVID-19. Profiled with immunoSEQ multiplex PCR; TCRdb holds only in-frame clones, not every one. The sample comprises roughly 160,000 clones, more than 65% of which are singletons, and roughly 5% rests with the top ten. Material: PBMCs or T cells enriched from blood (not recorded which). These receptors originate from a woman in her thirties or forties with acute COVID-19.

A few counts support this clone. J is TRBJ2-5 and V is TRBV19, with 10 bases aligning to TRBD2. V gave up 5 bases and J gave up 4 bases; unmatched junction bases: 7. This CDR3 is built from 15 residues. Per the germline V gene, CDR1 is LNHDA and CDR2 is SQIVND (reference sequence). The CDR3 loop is CASSRSGRTGETQYF. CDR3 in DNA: TGTGCCAGTAGTCGTAGCGGGAGGACGGGAGAGACCCAGTACTTC.

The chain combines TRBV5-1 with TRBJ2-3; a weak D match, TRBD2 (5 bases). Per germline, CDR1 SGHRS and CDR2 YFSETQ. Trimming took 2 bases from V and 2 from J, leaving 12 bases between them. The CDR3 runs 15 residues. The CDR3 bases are TGCGCCAGCAGCTTACGGCGGGCTAACACAGATACGCAGTATTTT. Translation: CASSLRRANTDTQYF.

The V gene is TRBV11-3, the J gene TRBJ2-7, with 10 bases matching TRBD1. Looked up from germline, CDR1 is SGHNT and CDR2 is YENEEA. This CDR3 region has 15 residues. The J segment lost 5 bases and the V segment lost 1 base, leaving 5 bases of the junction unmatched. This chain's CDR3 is CASSLAGQGRNEQYV. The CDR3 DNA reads TGTGCCAGCAGCTTAGCGGGACAGGGGAGGAACGAGCAGTACGTC.

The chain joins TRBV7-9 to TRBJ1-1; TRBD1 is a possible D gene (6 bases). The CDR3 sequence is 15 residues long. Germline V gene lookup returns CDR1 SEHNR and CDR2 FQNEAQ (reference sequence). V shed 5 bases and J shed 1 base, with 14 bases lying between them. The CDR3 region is CASSLAYRENTEAFF. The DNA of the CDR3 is TGTGCCAGCAGCCTCGCATACAGGGAGAACACTGAAGCTTTCTTT. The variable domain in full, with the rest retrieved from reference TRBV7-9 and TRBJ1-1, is DTGVSQNPRHKITKRGQNVTFRCDPISEHNRLYWYRQTLGQGPEFLTYFQNEAQLEKSRLLSDRFSAERPKGSFSTLEIQRTEQGDSAMYLCASSLAYRENTEAFFGQGTRLTVV.

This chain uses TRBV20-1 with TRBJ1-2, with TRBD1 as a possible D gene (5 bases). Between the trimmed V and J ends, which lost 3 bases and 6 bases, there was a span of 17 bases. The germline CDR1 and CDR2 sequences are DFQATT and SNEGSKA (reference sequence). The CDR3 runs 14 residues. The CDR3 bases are TGCAGTGCTAGTGGCCAGGGATCCTTGCATGGCTACACCTTC. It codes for CSASGQGSLHGYTF.

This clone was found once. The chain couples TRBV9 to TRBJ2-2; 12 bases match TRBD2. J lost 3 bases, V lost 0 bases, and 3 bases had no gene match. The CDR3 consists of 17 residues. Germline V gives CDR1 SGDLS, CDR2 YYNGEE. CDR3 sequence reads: CASSVGLAGADTGELFF. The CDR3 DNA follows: TGTGCCAGCAGCGTAGGACTAGCGGGAGCAGACACCGGGGAGCTGTTTTTT.

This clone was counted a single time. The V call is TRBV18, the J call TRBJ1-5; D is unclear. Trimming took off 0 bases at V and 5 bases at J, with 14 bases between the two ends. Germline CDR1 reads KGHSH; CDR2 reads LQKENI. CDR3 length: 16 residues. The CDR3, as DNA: TGTGCCAGCTCACCACCCGGGGAAACTTCATATCAGCCCCAGCATTTT. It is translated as CASSPPGETSYQPQHF.

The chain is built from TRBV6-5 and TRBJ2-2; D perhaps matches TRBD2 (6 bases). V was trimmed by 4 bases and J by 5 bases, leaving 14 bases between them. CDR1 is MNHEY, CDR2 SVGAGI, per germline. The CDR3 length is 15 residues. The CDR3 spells CASSSGGIKTGELFF. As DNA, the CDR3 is TGTGCCAGCAGTTCCGGCGGGATCAAAACCGGGGAGCTGTTTTTT.

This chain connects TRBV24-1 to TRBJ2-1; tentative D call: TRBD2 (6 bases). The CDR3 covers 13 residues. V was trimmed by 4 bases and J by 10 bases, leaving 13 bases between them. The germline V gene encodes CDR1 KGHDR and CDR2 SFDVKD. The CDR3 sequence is CATSDGGLKEQFF. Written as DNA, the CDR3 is TGTGCCACCAGTGACGGGGGACTCAAAGAGCAGTTCTTC.

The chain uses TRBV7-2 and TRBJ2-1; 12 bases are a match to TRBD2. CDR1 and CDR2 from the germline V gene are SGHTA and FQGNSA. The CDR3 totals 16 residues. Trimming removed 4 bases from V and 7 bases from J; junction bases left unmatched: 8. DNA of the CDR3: TGTGCCAGCAGCTCCGGGACTAGCGGGTGGCGGAATGAGCAGTTCTTC. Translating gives CASSSGTSGWRNEQFF. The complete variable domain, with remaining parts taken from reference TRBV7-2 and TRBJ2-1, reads GAGVSQSPSNKVTEKGKDVELRCDPISGHTALYWYRQSLGQGLEFLIYFQGNSAPDKSGLPSDRFSAERTGGSVSTLTIQRTQQEDSAVYLCASSSGTSGWRNEQFFGPGTRLTVL.

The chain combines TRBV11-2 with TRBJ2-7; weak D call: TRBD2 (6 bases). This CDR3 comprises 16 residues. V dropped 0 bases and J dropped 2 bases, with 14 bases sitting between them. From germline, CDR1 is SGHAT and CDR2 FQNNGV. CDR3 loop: CASSLDSGGTPYEQYF. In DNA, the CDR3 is TGTGCCAGCAGCTTAGATAGTGGCGGGACGCCCTACGAGCAGTACTTC.

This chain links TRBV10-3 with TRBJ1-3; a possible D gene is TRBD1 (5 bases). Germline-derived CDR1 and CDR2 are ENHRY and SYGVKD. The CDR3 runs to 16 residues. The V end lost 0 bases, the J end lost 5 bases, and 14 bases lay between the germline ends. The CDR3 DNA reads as TGTGCCATCAGTGAGTCGACGGCAGGGCGAAGAAACACCATATATTTT. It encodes CAISESTAGRRNTIYF.

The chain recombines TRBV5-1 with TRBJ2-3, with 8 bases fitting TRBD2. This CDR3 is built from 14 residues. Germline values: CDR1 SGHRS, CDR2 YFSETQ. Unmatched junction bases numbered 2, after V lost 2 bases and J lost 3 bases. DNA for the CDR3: TGCGCCAGCAGCTTAGTAGCGGGGACAGATACGCAGTATTTT. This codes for CASSLVAGTDTQYF.

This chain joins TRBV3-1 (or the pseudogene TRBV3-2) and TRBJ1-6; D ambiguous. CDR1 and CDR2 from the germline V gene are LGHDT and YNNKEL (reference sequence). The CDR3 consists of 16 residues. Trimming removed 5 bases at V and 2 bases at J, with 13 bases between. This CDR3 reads CASSYQGSAYNSPLHF. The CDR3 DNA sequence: TGTGCCAGCAGCTACCAAGGGAGCGCCTATAATTCACCCCTCCACTTT.